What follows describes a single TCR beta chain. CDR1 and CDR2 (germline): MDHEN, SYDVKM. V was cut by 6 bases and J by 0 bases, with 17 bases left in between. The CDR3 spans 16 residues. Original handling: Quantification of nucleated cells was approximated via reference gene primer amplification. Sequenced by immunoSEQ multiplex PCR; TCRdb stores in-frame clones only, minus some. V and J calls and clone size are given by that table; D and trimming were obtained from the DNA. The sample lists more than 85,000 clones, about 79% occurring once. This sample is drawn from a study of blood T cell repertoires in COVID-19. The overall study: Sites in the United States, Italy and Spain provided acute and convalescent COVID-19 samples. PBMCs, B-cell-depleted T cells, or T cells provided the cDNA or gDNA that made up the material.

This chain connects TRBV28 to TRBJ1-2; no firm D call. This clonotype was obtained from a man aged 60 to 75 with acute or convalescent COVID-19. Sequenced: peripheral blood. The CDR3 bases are TGTGCCAGCAGGAACGTAATAGGCAGCGCTAACTATGGCTACACCTTC. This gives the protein CASRNVIGSANYGYTF.